The 18 T cell receptor beta chains presented below share a single source sample, sequenced in a study of T-cell reconstitution after alpha-beta-depleted transplantation in children. TCRbeta library preparation incorporated unique molecular identifiers. TCRdb processed the PCR reads anew with MiXCR; each CDR3 protein has one entry. The data contain about 870,000 distinct CDR3 sequences, around 17% of them seen just once; the ten biggest clones take up just under 5%. Sequences were derived from PBMCs, mostly from graft donor cells, sampled 360 days after TCRalphabeta/CD19-depleted stem cell transplant. The origin of the receptors is a male patient younger than 18 who had a stem cell transplant for acute lymphoblastic leukemia, so the T cells may come from the graft donor.

The chain joins TRBV5-1 to TRBJ2-7; 14 bases fit TRBD2. With 4 bases clipped from V and 6 bases from J, the junction kept 15 bases outside the gene matches. The CDR3 is 18 residues long. Germline V gene lookup returns CDR1 SGHRS and CDR2 YFSETQ. CDR3 amino acids: CASSRPGTSGSVKGEQYF. For the CDR3, the DNA is TGCGCCAGCAGCCGCCCAGGGACTAGCGGGAGTGTGAAGGGCGAGCAGTACTTC.

This clonotype occurred a few times. The chain employs TRBV12-3 or TRBV12-4 and TRBJ1-3; maybe TRBD1 (5 bases). The CDR3 consists of 15 residues. V dropped 11 bases and J dropped 2 bases, with 19 bases sitting between them. The CDR3 region is CAGHNRSAPGNTIYF. The CDR3 DNA sequence: TGTGCCGGACACAATCGCTCGGCCCCTGGAAACACCATATATTTT.

This clonotype appeared a few times. This chain uses TRBV7-9 with TRBJ1-1, with no clear D. With 4 bases removed from V and 0 bases from J, the gap between germline ends came to 9 bases. The length of the CDR3 is 14 residues. Germline lookup yields CDR1 SEHNR and CDR2 FQNEAQ (reference sequence). CDR3 DNA sequence: TGTGCCAGCAGCTCGGTACACTTGAACACTGAAGCTTTCTTT. Its protein product is CASSSVHLNTEAFF.

The V call is TRBV7-8, the J call TRBJ2-2; D uncertain. The V end lost 2 bases, the J end lost 3 bases, and 13 bases lay between the germline ends. Germline lookup yields CDR1 SGHVS and CDR2 FQNEAQ. This CDR3 contains 16 residues. CDR3 region: CASSLTSPDYTGELFF. In DNA form, the CDR3 reads TGTGCCAGCAGCTTAACCTCGCCAGATTACACCGGGGAGCTGTTTTTT. Full variable domain (missing parts from reference TRBV7-8 and TRBJ2-2): GAGVSQSPRYKVAKRGQDVALRCDPISGHVSLFWYQQALGQGPEFLTYFQNEAQLDKSGLPSDRFFAERPEGSVSTLKIQRTQQEDSAVYLCASSLTSPDYTGELFFGEGSRLTVL.

The chain couples TRBV7-9 to TRBJ2-1; D gene uncertain. From germline, CDR1 is SEHNR and CDR2 FQNEAQ (reference sequence). Trimming stripped 1 base from V and 3 bases from J, with 7 bases between. CDR3 length: 14 residues. CDR3 coding DNA: TGTGCCAGCAGCTTAGACTATAACTACAATGAGCAGTTCTTC. Amino acid sequence: CASSLDYNYNEQFF.

Ten or more counts support this clonotype. The J gene is TRBJ2-2, the V gene TRBV7-3, with 8 bases matching TRBD1. This CDR3 spans 13 amino acids. CDR1 and CDR2 from the germline V gene are SGHTA and FQGTGA. The V gene end was trimmed by 4 bases and the J gene end by 6 bases; junction bases not matched to a gene: 1. The CDR3 bases are TGTGCCAGCAGCTGGACAGGGCCCGGGGAGCTGTTTTTT. Amino acids: CASSWTGPGELFF.

This chain links TRBV19 with TRBJ2-7; tentative D call: TRBD2 (5 bases). V was trimmed by 10 bases and J by 7 bases, leaving 8 bases between them. Germline loops: CDR1 LNHDA, CDR2 SQIVND (reference sequence). This CDR3 is built from 9 residues. The CDR3 protein is CAITGEQYF. CDR3 coding DNA: TGTGCCATAACGGGGGAGCAGTACTTC.

This clonotype was picked up a small number of times. The rearrangement uses TRBV10-3 and TRBJ2-7; maybe TRBD2 (6 bases). The ends were cut back, 6 bases at V and 5 bases at J, with 14 bases in the middle. The germline CDR1 and CDR2 sequences are ENHRY and SYGVKD. The CDR3 extends over 13 amino acids. CDR3 protein: CAISESASDEQYF. As DNA, the CDR3 is TGTGCCATCAGCGAATCGGCTAGCGACGAGCAGTACTTC.

This clonotype was seen a few times. The rearrangement joins TRBV20-1 to TRBJ2-1; 7 bases map to TRBD2. Germline CDR1 and CDR2: DFQATT and SNEGSKA (reference sequence). CDR3 length: 16 amino acids. V trimming: 0 bases; J trimming: 5 bases; junction bases outside the gene matches: 10. The CDR3 nucleotides read TGCAGTGCTAGAGATCTGAAGGGAGGGTTCGACAATGAGCAGTTCTTC. Its protein is CSARDLKGGFDNEQFF.

This clonotype is a singleton in its sample. This chain uses TRBV11-2 with TRBJ2-2, with D hard to call. Germline CDR1 and CDR2: SGHAT and FQNNGV. V dropped 3 bases and J dropped 1 base, with 6 bases sitting between them. This CDR3 comprises 14 residues. The CDR3 nucleotides are TGTGCCAGCAGCTTTGCACTGAACACCGGGGAGCTGTTTTTT. Amino acid sequence: CASSFALNTGELFF.

The V gene is TRBV15, the J gene TRBJ2-5, with D unclear. CDR1 and CDR2 from the germline V gene are LNHNV and YYDKDF (reference sequence). The CDR3 spans 13 residues. Trimming cost V 3 bases and J 5 bases, with 10 bases left between them. CDR3 sequence: CATSSHEAETQYF. As DNA, the CDR3 is TGTGCCACCAGCAGCCACGAAGCGGAGACCCAGTACTTC.

This clonotype was picked up many times. CDR3 DNA: TGCGCCAGCAGCCAGGGACTAGCGGGAGTATTAGGAGATACGCAGTATTTT. It is translated as CASSQGLAGVLGDTQYF. The chain uses TRBV4-1 and TRBJ2-3; 14 nucleotides align to TRBD2. Losses at the gene ends were 3 bases for V and 5 bases for J; bases not matched to a gene: 7. This CDR3 region has 17 residues. CDR1 and CDR2 from the germline V gene are MGHRA and YSYEKL.

This clonotype was picked up a small number of times. The chain employs TRBV6-1 and TRBJ1-2, with 9 bases matching TRBD1. The CDR3 contains 14 residues. The V gene's germline CDR1 is MNHNS and CDR2 SASEGT. V lost 6 bases, J lost 3 bases, and 5 bases stayed unmatched. CDR3 sequence (DNA): TGTGCCAGCAGGGACAGGGGAGTTGACTATGGCTACACCTTC. It specifies CASRDRGVDYGYTF.

This clonotype was observed many times. The rearrangement links TRBV5-1 to TRBJ1-1; maybe TRBD1 (6 bases). This CDR3 contains 14 residues. The ends were cut back, 5 bases at V and 6 bases at J, with 17 bases in the middle. The germline CDR1 and CDR2 sequences are SGHRS and YFSETQ. Here the CDR3 DNA reads TGCGCCAGCAGGCGAGGGGGTACGGTAGCTGAAGCTTTCTTT. This translates into CASRRGGTVAEAFF. The full variable domain, its missing parts supplied by reference TRBV5-1 and TRBJ1-1, is KAGVTQTPRYLIKTRGQQVTLSCSPISGHRSVSWYQQTPGQGLQFLFEYFSETQRNKGNFPGRFSGRQFSNSRSEMNVSTLELGDSALYLCASRRGGTVAEAFFGQGTRLTVV.

This clonotype was detected only a few times. The chain recombines TRBV12-3 or TRBV12-4 with TRBJ2-2, with D perhaps being TRBD1 or TRBD2 (6 bases each). CDR3 length: 14 amino acids. V was clipped by 5 bases and J by 7 bases, with 14 bases between them. Here the CDR3 DNA reads TGTGCCAGCAGTCCAGGGGAGGCGGGCGGGGAGCTGTTTTTT. Protein product: CASSPGEAGGELFF.

This clonotype was recorded at least ten times. The J gene is TRBJ2-1, the V gene TRBV29-1, with a tentative D call TRBD1 (6 bases). Per germline, CDR1 SQVTM and CDR2 ANQGSEA. Between the trimmed V and J ends, which lost 4 bases and 0 bases, there was a span of 22 bases. CDR3 length: 18 residues. CDR3 in amino acids: CSVVSRGETGHSYNEQFF. In DNA form, the CDR3 reads TGCAGCGTTGTCTCTCGGGGTGAGACAGGTCACTCCTACAATGAGCAGTTCTTC.

This clonotype was seen more than once but under ten times. The chain combines TRBV15 with TRBJ1-4; no clear D. Trimming left V 3 bases short and J 0 bases short, with 8 bases between. CDR3 length equals 15 residues. CDR1 is LNHNV and CDR2 is YYDKDF in the germline V gene (reference sequence). The CDR3 DNA is TGTGCCACCAGCAGCCGAGAATCAACTAATGAAAAACTGTTTTTT. Amino acid sequence: CATSSRESTNEKLFF.

In its sample, this clonotype was seen many times. The rearrangement uses TRBV5-1 and TRBJ2-7; weak D call: TRBD2 (5 bases). V lost 3 bases, J lost 3 bases, and 16 bases lay in between. CDR1 is SGHRS and CDR2 is YFSETQ in the germline V gene. The CDR3 covers 15 residues. The DNA of the CDR3 is TGCGCCAGCAGCTCCCACCAGGAGGCCGTCTACGAGCAGTACTTC. Translation gives CASSSHQEAVYEQYF.